The clone carrying this T cell receptor (beta chain) was seen a handful of times. Its antigen is not identified. This sample was included in a study of early T cells in non-severe SARS-CoV-2 infection. Study information: Unsorted whole-blood RNA was sequenced in bulk, leaving chains unpaired.

The V gene lost 7 bases and the J gene lost 5 bases, with 8 bases spanning the gap. This CDR3 has 11 residues. Germline V gene data show CDR1 as MDHEN and CDR2 as SYDVKM. Findings and caveats of the study: The study's VDJdb matching favored anti-spike CD8 responses and missed private and CD4 specificities.

One entry per CDR3 protein, called by TCRdb with MiXCR from the 5' RACE reads. The sample includes some 70,000 distinct CDR3 sequences, 12% of them seen just once. The clonotype originates from an adult who was a healthcare worker with PCR-confirmed SARS-CoV-2 infection or an uninfected control (not recorded which). V usage is TRBV28 and J usage is TRBJ2-5, with a possible D match to TRBD2 (5 bases). The sequenced sample consisted of whole blood. The CDR3 region has the DNA TGTGCCAGCACGAGGGAGGAGACCCAGTACTTC. As protein: CASTREETQYF.